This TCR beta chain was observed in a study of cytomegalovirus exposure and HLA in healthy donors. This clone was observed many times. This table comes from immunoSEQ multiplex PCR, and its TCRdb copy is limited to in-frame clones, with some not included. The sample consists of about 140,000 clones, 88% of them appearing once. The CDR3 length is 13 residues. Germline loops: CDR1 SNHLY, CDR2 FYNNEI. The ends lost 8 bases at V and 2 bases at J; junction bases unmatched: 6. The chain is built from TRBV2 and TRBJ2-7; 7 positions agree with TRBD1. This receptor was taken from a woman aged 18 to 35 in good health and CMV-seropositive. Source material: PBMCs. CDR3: CASGPTGTYEQYF. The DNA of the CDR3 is TGTGCCAGCGGACCGACAGGGACCTACGAGCAGTACTTC.